This T cell receptor beta chain emerged from a study of cytomegalovirus exposure and HLA in healthy donors. Of note for this clone: Its antigen is still unknown.

V shed 5 bases and J 0 bases; nucleotides not matched to a gene: 9. Germline CDR1 MDHEN, CDR2 SYDVKM. This CDR3 spans 16 amino acids. Whole-study results and caveats: A later analysis reportedly found that, within productive TCRs, an Asian-associated ancestry cluster had fewer N-insertions than the mean observed across the roughly 670 donors. Follow-up analysis seemed to connect common viral pathogens with several of the most significant clusters identified.

In the PCR, 60 Vbeta and 13 Jbeta primers were used. The repertoire was sequenced with immunoSEQ multiplex PCR; TCRdb's copy has only in-frame clones and lacks some. Here the sample spans 250,000 to 350,000 clones, more than 55% being singletons. The source material was PBMCs. This clonotype was sampled from a female donor in good health and CMV-seronegative. The J gene is TRBJ1-1, the V gene TRBV28; TRBD1 aligns across 7 bases. CDR3 region: CASSPPRTGLNTEAFF. For the CDR3, the DNA is TGTGCCAGCAGTCCCCCCCGGACAGGACTGAACACTGAAGCTTTCTTT. Based on the CDR3 plus reference TRBV28 and TRBJ1-1, the full variable domain is DVKVTQSSRYLVKRTGEKVFLECVQDMDHENMFWYRQDPGLGLRLIYFSYDVKMKEKGDIPEGYSVSREKKERFSLILESASTNQTSMYLCASSPPRTGLNTEAFFGQGTRLTVV.